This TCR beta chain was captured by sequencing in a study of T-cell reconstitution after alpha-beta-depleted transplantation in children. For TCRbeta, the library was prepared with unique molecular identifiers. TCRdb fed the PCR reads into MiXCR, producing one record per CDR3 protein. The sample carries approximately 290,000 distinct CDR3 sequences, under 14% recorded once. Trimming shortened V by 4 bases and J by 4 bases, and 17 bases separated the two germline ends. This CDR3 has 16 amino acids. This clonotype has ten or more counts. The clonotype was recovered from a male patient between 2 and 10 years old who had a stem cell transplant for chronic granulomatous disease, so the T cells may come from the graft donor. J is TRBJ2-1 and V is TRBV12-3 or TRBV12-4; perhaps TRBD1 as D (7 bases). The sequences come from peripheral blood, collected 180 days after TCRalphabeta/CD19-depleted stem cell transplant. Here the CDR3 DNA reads TGTGCCAGCAGTTCCCCCGCGGGACAGTTTTACAATGAGCAGTTCTTC. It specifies CASSSPAGQFYNEQFF.